What follows are 11 T cell receptor beta chains derived from one specimen sequenced in a study of blood T cell repertoires in COVID-19. Measured with immunoSEQ multiplex PCR; TCRdb has only the in-frame clones, and not every one. The sample shows 250,000 to 300,000 clones, around nine tenths of them seen only once. The sample comprised peripheral blood. The receptor set was obtained from a middle-aged woman who had recovered from COVID-19.

The rearrangement joins TRBV7-3 to TRBJ2-7; D gene uncertain. The CDR3 has 15 residues. With 2 bases removed from V and 4 bases from J, the gap between germline ends came to 15 bases. The V gene's germline CDR1 is SGHTA and CDR2 FQGTGA. The CDR3 coding sequence is TGTGCCAGCAGCTTACGCCCGGGTCTAGAGTACGAGCAGTACTTC. This codes for CASSLRPGLEYEQYF.

The chain recombines TRBV7-3 with TRBJ2-1, with 13 bases that match TRBD2. V shed 3 bases, J shed 9 bases, and the junction held 5 bases outside the gene matches. The CDR3 runs 15 residues. Germline lookup yields CDR1 SGHTA and CDR2 FQGTGA. The CDR3 here is CASSFGLAGVGEQFF. The DNA of the CDR3 is TGTGCCAGCAGCTTTGGACTAGCGGGAGTCGGTGAGCAGTTCTTC.

The chain links TRBV7-2 to TRBJ2-2; 12 bases map to TRBD1. The CDR3 spans 16 residues. Germline V CDR1 and CDR2: SGHTA, FQGNSA. Trimming removed 8 bases from V and 3 bases from J; junction bases left unmatched: 7. CDR3 residues: CASRDRGRADTGELFF. The CDR3 DNA sequence: TGTGCCAGCCGGGACAGGGGGCGGGCGGACACCGGGGAGCTGTTTTTT.

This chain connects TRBV11-2 to TRBJ1-1, with TRBD1 identical over 8 bases. The V and J ends lost 3 bases and 6 bases, in that order; junction bases with no gene match: 9. The germline CDR1 and CDR2 sequences are SGHAT and FQNNGV. The CDR3 is 15 residues long. CDR3 region: CASSFTGGFAAEAFF. As DNA, the CDR3 is TGTGCCAGCAGCTTTACAGGGGGGTTCGCGGCTGAAGCTTTCTTT.

The rearrangement joins TRBV19 to TRBJ1-2; a possible D gene is TRBD1 (6 bases). Germline loops: CDR1 LNHDA, CDR2 SQIVND (reference sequence). The CDR3 covers 14 residues. Trimming left V 3 bases short and J 1 base short, with 9 bases between. The CDR3 bases are TGTGCCAGTAGTATTCGACAGGTTAACTATGGCTACACCTTC. This translates into CASSIRQVNYGYTF.

This rearrangement joins TRBV19 to TRBJ2-3; 10 nucleotides line up with TRBD2. Germline assignment: CDR1 LNHDA and CDR2 SQIVND (reference sequence). The CDR3 runs to 15 residues. V shed 4 bases and J 4 bases; nucleotides not matched to a gene: 5. CDR3: CASSTSGSPPDTQYF. The CDR3 bases are TGTGCCAGTAGTACTAGCGGGAGTCCCCCAGATACGCAGTATTTT.

The genes are TRBV19 and TRBJ1-2; TRBD1 agrees at 7 bases. Germline CDR1 is LNHDA and CDR2 is SQIVND (reference sequence). V shed 5 bases, J shed 5 bases, and the junction held 11 bases outside the gene matches. The CDR3 extends over 15 amino acids. DNA for the CDR3: TGTGCCAGTAGTTCATTCCCTGGGACAGCTTATGGCTACACCTTC. Its protein product is CASSSFPGTAYGYTF.

The chain links TRBV5-1 to TRBJ2-2, with D possibly matching TRBD1 (6 bases). Trimming took 6 bases from V and 4 from J, leaving 16 bases between them. CDR1 and CDR2 from the germline V gene are SGHRS and YFSETQ. The CDR3 totals 15 residues. The DNA of the CDR3 is TGCGCCAGCACGTCCAGGGGTGGGAGCACCGGGGAGCTGTTTTTT. It encodes CASTSRGGSTGELFF. Looking up the rest from reference TRBV5-1 and TRBJ2-2 gives the full variable domain: KAGVTQTPRYLIKTRGQQVTLSCSPISGHRSVSWYQQTPGQGLQFLFEYFSETQRNKGNFPGRFSGRQFSNSRSEMNVSTLELGDSALYLCASTSRGGSTGELFFGEGSRLTVL.

The chain employs TRBV18 and TRBJ2-5; 9 nucleotides line up with TRBD2. Germline lookup yields CDR1 KGHSH and CDR2 LQKENI. The CDR3 is made up of 16 amino acids. The ends lost 1 base at V and 5 bases at J; junction bases unmatched: 8. DNA of the CDR3: TGTGCCAGCTCACCACGGTCTAGCGGGATGCGGGAGACCCAGTACTTC. It translates to CASSPRSSGMRETQYF. The entire variable domain, with the rest obtained from reference TRBV18 and TRBJ2-5, is as follows: NAGVMQNPRHLVRRRGQEARLRCSPMKGHSHVYWYRQLPEEGLKFMVYLQKENIIDESGMPKERFSAEFPKEGPSILRIQQVVRGDSAAYFCASSPRSSGMRETQYFGPGTRLLVL.

V is TRBV30 and J is TRBJ2-1, with 8 bases that match TRBD1. The trim removed 3 bases at V and 2 bases at J, leaving 3 bases unmatched. The CDR3 covers 14 residues. Germline values: CDR1 GTSNPN, CDR2 SVGIG (reference sequence). CDR3 protein: CAWRDRGPYNEQFF. In DNA form, the CDR3 reads TGTGCCTGGAGAGACAGGGGCCCCTACAATGAGCAGTTCTTC.

The rearrangement links TRBV29-1 to TRBJ2-5; D unresolved. Germline-derived CDR1 and CDR2 are SQVTM and ANQGSEA. Deletions cut 3 bases from V and 5 bases from J, with 7 bases between. The CDR3 loop spans 11 amino acids. The CDR3: CSVEQAETQYF. CDR3 nucleotides: TGCAGCGTTGAGCAGGCCGAGACCCAGTACTTC.